Listed below are T cell receptor beta chains from one sample, sequenced in a study of molecular identifiers for immune sequencing clone quantification. A single record per CDR3 protein comes from TCRdb applying MiXCR to the PCR reads. The sample has more than 450,000 distinct CDR3 sequences, around 21% seen once; the top ten hold about 0.78%. What was sequenced was naive CD8+ T cells from blood, with Jurkat cell RNA spiked in. The source is a human donor in good health. Some libraries in this study had Jurkat cell RNA spiked in. Both conserved end residues are part of each CDR3. D genes are given only for firm matches. Only some rows state a clone size, as once, few, many or a class for expanded clones.

J gene | V gene | clone size | D gene | CDR3 DNA | CDR3 protein
TRBJ1-6 | TRBV4-1 | few | TRBD1 | TGCGCCAGCAGCCAAGAAGGGGGCAGGGTTTCCTATAATTCACCCCTCCACTTT | CASSQEGGRVSYNSPLHF
TRBJ2-4 | TRBV7-3 | NA | TRBD1 | TGTGCCCCACCCACCGGGACAGGGTATTCTATTCAGTACTTC | CAPPTGTGYSIQYF
TRBJ2-3 | TRBV6-2/TRBV6-3 | few | NA | TGTGCCAGCAGTTACGGCAGGGGCCCTTTGGATACGCAGTATTTT | CASSYGRGPLDTQYF
TRBJ2-7 | TRBV4-3 | NA | TRBD1 | TGCGCCAGCAGCCAAGATGGACAGGGGAACGAGCAGTACTTC | CASSQDGQGNEQYF
TRBJ2-4 | TRBV7-2 | many | NA | TGTGCCAGCAGCCCGGCAGGGGGGGGATGGAACATTCAGTACTTC | CASSPAGGGWNIQYF
TRBJ2-7 | TRBV4-1 | many | NA | TGCGCCAGCAGCCCCACCTCGTTCCGGGAGCAGTACTTC | CASSPTSFREQYF
TRBJ2-5 | TRBV9 | many | NA | TGTGCCAGCAGCTTGATGGGGAGTCTCGCCGAGACCCAGTACTTC | CASSLMGSLAETQYF
TRBJ2-3 | TRBV4-1 | few | TRBD2 | TGCGCCAGCAGCCAAGCGGCTAGCGGGGGAGCAGATACGCAGTATTTT | CASSQAASGGADTQYF
TRBJ2-5 | TRBV10-2 | many | NA | TGCGCCAGCAGTCCCCCGGGACCGATAGAGACCCAGTACTTC | CASSPPGPIETQYF
TRBJ2-3 | TRBV4-2 | many | NA | TGTGCCAGCAGCCAAGTGGCAGCTAGCACAGATACGCAGTATTTT | CASSQVAASTDTQYF
TRBJ2-7 | TRBV6-2/TRBV6-3 | NA | TRBD2 | TGTGCCAGCAGTTACCCCCCGGAGCGGGAGTTGTACGAGCGGTACTTC | CASSYPPERELYERYF
TRBJ2-1 | TRBV7-2 | NA | TRBD2 | TGTGCCGGCAGCCGCCTGACTAGCGGGGGAGACAATGAGCAGTTCTTC | CAGSRLTSGGDNEQFF
TRBJ2-7 | TRBV29-1 | many | TRBD1 | TGCAGCGTGACCGGGACAGGGGGCCACGAGCAGTACTTC | CSVTGTGGHEQYF
TRBJ2-7 | TRBV2 | many | NA | TGTGCCAGCAGTGATACGATTAGCGGCTACGAGCAGTACTTC | CASSDTISGYEQYF
TRBJ1-5 | TRBV29-1 | many | TRBD1 | TGCAGCGTTTTGACAGGGGATTCCAATCAGCCCCAGCATTTT | CSVLTGDSNQPQHF
TRBJ1-2 | TRBV7-9 | NA | NA | TGTGCCAGCAGCGACCGGGACCAGACGAACTATGGCTACACCTTC | CASSDRDQTNYGYTF
TRBJ2-7 | TRBV11-2 | few | TRBD1 | TGTGCCAGCAGCCCATGGGACAGGGGAAATTCCTACGAGCAGTACTTC | CASSPWDRGNSYEQYF